This TCR beta chain was observed in a study of spatial heterogeneity in lung cancer. Across the study: Sequenced follow-up PBMC samples came a median of approximately 2 years after resection, where available.

A unique molecular identifier was attached to every TCR cDNA molecule. TCRdb used MiXCR to reprocess the 5' RACE reads, holding one entry per CDR3 protein. The repertoire consists of more than 75,000 distinct CDR3 sequences, with 19% occurring once and the leading ten covering roughly 22%. Specified time point: blood at routine non-recurrence follow-up after resection. From tumor, nontumor lung or frozen PBMC, whole RNA was taken unsorted for sequencing. A few counts support this clonotype. Losses at the gene ends were 5 bases for V and 1 base for J; bases not matched to a gene: 4. From germline, CDR1 is SGHNT and CDR2 YENEEA. CDR3 size: 15 residues.

Sequenced here: PBMCs, sampled at follow-up. This sequence joins TRBV11-3 and TRBJ2-3; 9 nucleotides agree with TRBD2. The receptor was derived from a male donor with early-stage non-small cell lung cancer. In DNA form, the CDR3 reads TGTGCCAGCAGCCAACGGACTAGCGGCACAGATACGCAGTATTTT. Translated: CASSQRTSGTDTQYF.